The text below deals with one T cell receptor (beta chain). V lost 3 bases, J lost 5 bases, and 23 bases lay in between. The CDR3 length is 17 residues. Random hexamers were used to reverse transcribe the RNA input (about 0.45 to 1 ug). TCRdb used MiXCR to reprocess the immunoSEQ multiplex PCR reads, holding one entry per CDR3 protein. The sample records under 550,000 distinct CDR3 sequences, around 85% being singletons. This sample is part of a study of CD8 T cells in Susac syndrome. The sequenced sample consisted of CD8+ T cells from PBMCs. The receptor comes from a human donor with multiple sclerosis. This chain uses TRBV12-3 or TRBV12-4 with TRBJ2-7, with D tentatively TRBD1 (5 bases). CDR3 protein: CASSFLLPGQGDHEQYF. DNA of the CDR3: TGTGCCAGCAGTTTTCTATTGCCAGGGCAGGGCGATCACGAGCAGTACTTC.